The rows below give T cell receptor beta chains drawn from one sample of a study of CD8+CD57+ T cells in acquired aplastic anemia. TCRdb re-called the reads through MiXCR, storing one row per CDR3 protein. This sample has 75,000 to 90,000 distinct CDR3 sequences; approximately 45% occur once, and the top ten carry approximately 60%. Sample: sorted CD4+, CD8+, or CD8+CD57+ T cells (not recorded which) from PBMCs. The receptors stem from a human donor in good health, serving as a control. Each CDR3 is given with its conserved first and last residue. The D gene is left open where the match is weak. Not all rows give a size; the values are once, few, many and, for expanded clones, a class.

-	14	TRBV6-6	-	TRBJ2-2	TGTGCCAGCAGTTACCGGGGAAACACCGGGGAGCTGTTTTTT	CASSYRGNTGELFF
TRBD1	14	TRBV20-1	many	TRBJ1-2	TGCAGTGCTAGAGATTGGCAGGGGGCGGGTGGCTACACCTTC	CSARDWQGAGGYTF
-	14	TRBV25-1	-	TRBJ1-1	TGTGCCAGCAGTGCCCTAGCGGGAGCGACTGAAGCTTTCTTT	CASSALAGATEAFF
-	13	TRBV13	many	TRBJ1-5	TGTGCCAGCAGCTTTGGAGTCAGAGAGCCCCAGCATTTT	CASSFGVREPQHF
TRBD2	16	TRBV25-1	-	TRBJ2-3	TGTGCCAGCAGTCCTGGGACTAGTCAACTTCCAGATACGCAGTATTTT	CASSPGTSQLPDTQYF
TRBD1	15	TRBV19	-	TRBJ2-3	TGTGCCAGTAGTATAGCTGTTACAGGGACAGGTACGCAGTATTTT	CASSIAVTGTGTQYF
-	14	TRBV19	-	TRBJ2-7	TGTGCCAGCCAGGACGTCGGGCGGGTTAACGAGCAGTACTTC	CASQDVGRVNEQYF
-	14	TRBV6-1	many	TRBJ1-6	TGTGCCAGCACCTGGACCTGGGAGAGTTCACCCCTCCACTTT	CASTWTWESSPLHF
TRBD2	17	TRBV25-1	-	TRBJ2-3	TGTGCCACCAGTGATTGGGGGACTAGCGGGAGCCCAGATACGCAGTATTTT	CATSDWGTSGSPDTQYF
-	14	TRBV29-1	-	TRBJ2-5	TGCAGCGGTGAGGTCGAGAGTAACCAAGAGACCCAGTACTTC	CSGEVESNQETQYF
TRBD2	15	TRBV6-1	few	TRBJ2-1	TGTGCCAGCAAGGCGGAGGCGGGAGTACTGTATGAGCAGTTCTTC	CASKAEAGVLYEQFF
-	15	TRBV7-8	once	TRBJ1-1	TGTGCCAGCAGTGCCTCTGCCCCAGGGGACACTGAAGCTTTCTTT	CASSASAPGDTEAFF
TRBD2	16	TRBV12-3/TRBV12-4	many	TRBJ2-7	TGTGCCAGCAGCCCGGGACTAGCGGGGATCTCCTACGAGCAGTACTTC	CASSPGLAGISYEQYF
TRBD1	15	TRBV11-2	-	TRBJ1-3	TGTGCCAGCAGCCGGACAGGGGGCCCGGGAAACACCATATATTTT	CASSRTGGPGNTIYF
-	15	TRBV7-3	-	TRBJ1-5	TGTGCCAGCAGCTCCGGTCCGAATAGCAATCAGCCCCAGCATTTT	CASSSGPNSNQPQHF
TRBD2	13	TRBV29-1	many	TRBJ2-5	TGCAGCGTTGTGGCTAGCGGGAGTCAGACCCAGTACTTC	CSVVASGSQTQYF
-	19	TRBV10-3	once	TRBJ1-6	TGTGCCATCCTTGGGCGGGACTTCGACCAGAGAATGAATAATTCACCCCTCCACTTT	CAILGRDFDQRMNNSPLHF
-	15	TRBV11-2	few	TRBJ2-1	TGTGCCAGCAGCTCCCAGCTTAACTCCTACAATGAGCAGTTCTTC	CASSSQLNSYNEQFF
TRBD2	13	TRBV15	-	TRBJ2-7	TGTGCCACCAGGAAGCGGGGGGCCTACGAGCAGTACTTC	CATRKRGAYEQYF
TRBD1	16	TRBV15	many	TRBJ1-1	TGTGCCACCAGCCCTCATGGACAGGGGGTGAACACTGAAGCTTTCTTT	CATSPHGQGVNTEAFF
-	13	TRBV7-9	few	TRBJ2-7	TGTGCCAGCAGCCCCTCAGGGACCTACGAGCAGTACTTC	CASSPSGTYEQYF
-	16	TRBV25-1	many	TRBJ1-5	TGTGCCAGCAGTGAAATTGGGGAGGGGGGCAATCAGCCCCAGCATTTT	CASSEIGEGGNQPQHF
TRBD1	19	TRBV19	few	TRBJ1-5	TGTGCCAGTAGACTCGCGGTGGGGACAGAGACCTATAGCAATCAGCCCCAGCATTTT	CASRLAVGTETYSNQPQHF
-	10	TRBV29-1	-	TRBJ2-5	TGCAGCGTTGGCGGAGAGACCCAGTACTTC	CSVGGETQYF
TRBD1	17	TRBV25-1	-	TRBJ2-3	TGTGCCAGCAGTGAATATGGGACAGGCCGAATACCAGATACGCAGTATTTT	CASSEYGTGRIPDTQYF
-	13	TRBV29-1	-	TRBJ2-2	TGCAGCGTGTACACAGGGAGCACCGGGGAGCTGTTTTTT	CSVYTGSTGELFF
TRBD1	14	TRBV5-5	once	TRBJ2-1	TGTGCCAGCGGCTTGTATCTAAACAGGGGTGAGCAGTTCTTC	CASGLYLNRGEQFF
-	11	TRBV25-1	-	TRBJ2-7	TGTGCCAGCAGCCTAATACGAGAGCAGTACTTC	CASSLIREQYF
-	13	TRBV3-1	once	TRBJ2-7	TGTGCCAGCAGCCGAGATAGTGACAGGGAGCAGTACTTC	CASSRDSDREQYF
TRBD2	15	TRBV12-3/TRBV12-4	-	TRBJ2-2	TGTGCCAGCAGTTTGGGACTAGGGACCACCGGGGAGCTGTTTTTT	CASSLGLGTTGELFF
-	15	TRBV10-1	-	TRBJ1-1	TGCGCCAGCAGTCCCAAGGACACTTCGAACACTGAAGCTTTCTTT	CASSPKDTSNTEAFF
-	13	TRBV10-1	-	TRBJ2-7	TGCGCCAGCACGATCGACCGGGGCTACGAGCAGTACTTC	CASTIDRGYEQYF
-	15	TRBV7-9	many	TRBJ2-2	TGTGCCAGCAGCTTAGTGGGAGGGAACACCGGGGAGCTGTTTTTT	CASSLVGGNTGELFF
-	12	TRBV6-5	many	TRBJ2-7	TGTGCCAGCAGTTACACCTCCTACGAGCAGTACTTC	CASSYTSYEQYF
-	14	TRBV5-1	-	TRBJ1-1	TGCGCCAGCAGCTTTAGGGTGGGGAACACTGAAGCTTTCTTT	CASSFRVGNTEAFF